The clone carrying this T cell receptor beta chain was observed at least ten times. The antigen remains undetermined. A sample-barcoded 5' primer and a J-beta primer mix were used in a second PCR of roughly 6 to 12 cycles. Every cDNA molecule carried a tag from a template-switch adaptor bearing 12 random nucleotides. Sequencing recovered at least 2.5 million CDR3-containing paired-end reads from each sample. One entry per CDR3 protein results from TCRdb running MiXCR on the 5' RACE reads. The table lists about 780,000 distinct CDR3 sequences, about half of them singletons. Individuals who donated were healthy Caucasians from Russia aged roughly 6 to 95. The source of the sample is a study of blood T cells in healthy people across ages. Study-level points and caveats: TCR beta diversity tracked closely with naive T cell percentage.

The trim removed 4 bases at V and 6 bases at J, leaving 17 bases unmatched. Germline CDR1 and CDR2: DFQATT and SNEGSKA (reference sequence). This CDR3 is built from 17 residues. This chain uses TRBV20-1 with TRBJ2-1, with 8 bases matching TRBD2. The sequence derives from a man older than 75 in good health. Source material: blood. Here the CDR3 DNA reads TGCAGTGCTACCCGAGCACCAGTGGTAGCGGGACTCAATGAGCAGTTCTTC. Protein product: CSATRAPVVAGLNEQFF.